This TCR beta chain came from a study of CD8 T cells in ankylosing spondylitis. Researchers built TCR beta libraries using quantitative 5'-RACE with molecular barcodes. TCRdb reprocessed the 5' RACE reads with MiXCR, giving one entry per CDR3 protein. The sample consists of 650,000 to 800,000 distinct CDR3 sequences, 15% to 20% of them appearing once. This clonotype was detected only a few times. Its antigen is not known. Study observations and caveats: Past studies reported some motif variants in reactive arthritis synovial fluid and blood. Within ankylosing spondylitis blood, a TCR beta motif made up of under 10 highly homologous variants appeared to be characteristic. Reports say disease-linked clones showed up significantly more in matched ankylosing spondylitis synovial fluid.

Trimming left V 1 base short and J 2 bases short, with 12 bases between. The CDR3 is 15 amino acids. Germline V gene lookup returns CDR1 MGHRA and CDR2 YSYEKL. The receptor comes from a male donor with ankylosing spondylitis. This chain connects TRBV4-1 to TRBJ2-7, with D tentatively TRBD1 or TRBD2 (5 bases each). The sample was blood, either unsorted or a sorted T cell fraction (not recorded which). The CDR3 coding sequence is TGCGCCAGCAGCCAAGCGGCCATGGGGGCCTACGAGCAGTACTTC. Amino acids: CASSQAAMGAYEQYF.